These 13 T cell receptor beta chains came from one sample sequenced in a study of cytomegalovirus exposure and HLA in healthy donors. 13 Jbeta primers and 60 Vbeta primers were used for the PCR. Assay: immunoSEQ multiplex PCR; the TCRdb copy retains only in-frame clones and omits some. Of 150,000 to 200,000 clones in the sample, roughly four fifths are singletons; the top ten hold approximately 2%. The sequenced material came from PBMCs. The receptors were sampled from a man between 18 and 35 years old in good health and CMV-seronegative.

The chain employs TRBV5-1 and TRBJ2-1; maybe TRBD2 (5 bases). Germline V gene data show CDR1 as SGHRS and CDR2 as YFSETQ. V was clipped by 0 bases and J by 1 base, with 8 bases between them. The CDR3 length is 15 residues. CDR3 sequence reads: CASSLGAGSYNEQFF. The CDR3 nucleotides are TGCGCCAGCAGCTTGGGGGCGGGTTCCTACAATGAGCAGTTCTTC.

This chain uses TRBV6-6 with TRBJ2-5; 8 nucleotides match TRBD1. Germline trimming cut 8 bases from V and 5 bases from J; bases unmatched to any gene: 13. This CDR3 region has 15 residues. Germline V gene lookup returns CDR1 MNHNY and CDR2 SVGAGI (reference sequence). The CDR3 protein is CASREETRGLETQYF. In DNA form, the CDR3 reads TGTGCCAGCCGAGAAGAGACCAGGGGGCTGGAGACCCAGTACTTC.

The chain is built from TRBV5-8 and TRBJ2-3; 10 bases align to TRBD1. CDR1 is SGHTS, CDR2 YDEGEE, per germline. CDR3 size: 16 residues. V trimming: 3 bases; J trimming: 0 bases; junction bases outside the gene matches: 4. The CDR3 region has the DNA TGTGCCAGCAGCTCGGGACAGGGGTATAGCACAGATACGCAGTATTTT. Its protein product is CASSSGQGYSTDTQYF.

The chain has TRBV11-3 and TRBJ2-2; 7 nucleotides line up with TRBD2. V lost 5 bases, J lost 8 bases, and 14 bases stayed unmatched. Germline V gene lookup returns CDR1 SGHNT and CDR2 YENEEA. This CDR3 comprises 16 residues. CDR3: CASSPRDYGTGGELFF. CDR3 coding DNA: TGTGCCAGCAGCCCGCGGGACTACGGAACGGGAGGGGAGCTGTTTTTT.

The chain links TRBV6-6 to TRBJ2-1; D remains ambiguous. Germline V gene lookup returns CDR1 MNHNY and CDR2 SVGAGI (reference sequence). The CDR3 runs 16 residues. The V end lost 2 bases, the J end lost 8 bases, and 19 bases lay between the germline ends. The CDR3 region is CASSYPALRGGDEQFF. CDR3 DNA sequence: TGTGCCAGCAGTTACCCCGCGTTGCGAGGTGGCGATGAGCAGTTCTTC.

The gene calls are TRBV5-4 and TRBJ1-2; TRBD1 matches 10 bases. J lost 5 bases, V lost 7 bases, and 5 bases had no gene match. The CDR3 is made up of 13 amino acids. Per the germline V gene, CDR1 is SGHNT and CDR2 is YYREEE (reference sequence). The CDR3 protein is CASPGQGDYGYTF. CDR3 nucleotides: TGTGCCAGCCCAGGACAGGGGGATTATGGCTACACCTTC. Full variable domain (rest looked up from reference TRBV5-4 and TRBJ1-2): ETGVTQSPTHLIKTRGQQVTLRCSSQSGHNTVSWYQQALGQGPQFIFQYYREEENGRGNFPPRFSGLQFPNYSSELNVNALELDDSALYLCASPGQGDYGYTFGSGTRLTVV.

The chain joins TRBV6-5 to TRBJ1-5, with a weak D call TRBD1 (6 bases). The germline V gene has CDR1 MNHEY and CDR2 SVGAGI. Deletions cut 2 bases from V and 4 bases from J, with 12 bases between. The CDR3 is 15 amino acids. The CDR3 DNA sequence: TGTGCCAGCAGTTACAGCAGGGGTGGAAATCAGCCCCAGCATTTT. Protein sequence: CASSYSRGGNQPQHF.

This chain joins TRBV2 and TRBJ1-5; D possibly corresponds to TRBD1 (6 bases). CDR1 and CDR2 (germline): SNHLY, FYNNEI. V was trimmed by 5 bases and J by 11 bases, leaving 13 bases between them. The CDR3 sequence is 12 residues long. The DNA of the CDR3 is TGTGCCAGCAGTCCGGGAGGACAGTCCCAGCATTTT. This encodes CASSPGGQSQHF.

The genes are TRBV6-5 and TRBJ2-7; D might be TRBD1 (6 bases). V lost 2 bases and J 6 bases, leaving 17 bases between the germline ends. Per the germline V gene, CDR1 is MNHEY and CDR2 is SVGAGI. This CDR3 has 15 amino acids. The CDR3 loop reads CASSYTLTGDPEQYF. As DNA, the CDR3 is TGTGCCAGCAGTTACACATTGACAGGAGATCCCGAGCAGTACTTC.

This sequence joins TRBV28 and TRBJ2-7, with a tentative D call TRBD2 (7 bases). This CDR3 spans 14 amino acids. Trimming removed 2 bases from V and 3 bases from J, with 11 bases in between. Germline V gene sequence: CDR1 MDHEN, CDR2 SYDVKM. DNA for the CDR3: TGTGCCAGCAGTTTAGCGGGGGACAACTACGAGCAGTACTTC. Its translation: CASSLAGDNYEQYF.

This chain joins TRBV5-1 and TRBJ2-2; TRBD2 agrees at 11 bases. With V trimmed by 2 bases and J by 3 bases, 0 bases remained unmatched. The CDR3 contains 15 residues. Germline V gene lookup returns CDR1 SGHRS and CDR2 YFSETQ. CDR3 in DNA: TGCGCCAGCAGCTTACTAGCGGGGGACACCGGGGAGCTGTTTTTT. Translated, it gives CASSLLAGDTGELFF.

This clone turned up a few times. The sample has other DNA sequences that encode this CDR3 too. This chain joins TRBV5-1 and TRBJ1-1; the D gene is possibly TRBD1 (5 bases). Looked up from germline, CDR1 is SGHRS and CDR2 is YFSETQ. The CDR3 has 15 residues. The V gene lost 4 bases and the J gene lost 4 bases, with 17 bases spanning the gap. CDR3 nucleotides: TGCGCCAGCAGCGACTCCGGGGCGCGGGGCACTGAAGCTTTCTTT. Amino acids: CASSDSGARGTEAFF.

This clone was detected once. The chain has TRBV6-4 and TRBJ2-6; D is unresolved. Germline V CDR1 and CDR2: MRHNA, SNTAGT. CDR3 length: 15 residues. The germline V and J ends were trimmed by 4 bases and 0 bases, with 7 bases remaining between them. CDR3 nucleotides: TGTGCCAGCAGTGTGGAGAACTCTGGGGCCAACGTCCTGACTTTC. The encoded protein is CASSVENSGANVLTF.